This T cell receptor beta chain derives from a study of cytomegalovirus exposure and HLA in healthy donors. Study as a whole: A prior analysis found around 110 million unique TCR beta sequences from roughly 180 million T cells.

PCR involved 60 Vbeta and 13 Jbeta primers. Clones were read by immunoSEQ multiplex PCR, and TCRdb kept only the in-frame ones, dropping some. The sample includes over 120,000 clones, roughly 70% of them seen just once. Concerning this clone: Its cognate antigen is unknown.

Healthy bone marrow donors formed the donor group. Study-level points and caveats: Per a later analysis, HLA-associated TCR beta chains showed more clonal expansion than other, equally common TCR beta chains. A later analysis linked fewer than 20,000 TCR beta sequences to HLA alleles at 0.05 false discovery rate.

Germline CDR1 and CDR2: ENHRY and SYGVKD. The CDR3 sequence is 16 residues long. The germline V and J ends were trimmed by 3 bases and 3 bases, with 17 bases remaining between them. The chain carries TRBV10-3 and TRBJ2-5; maybe TRBD1 (5 bases). The sample comprised PBMCs. The sequence came from a man under 40 in good health and CMV-seronegative. CDR3 residues: CAISEGATQTEETQYF. CDR3 sequence (DNA): TGTGCCATCAGTGAAGGGGCTACACAAACTGAAGAGACCCAGTACTTC.